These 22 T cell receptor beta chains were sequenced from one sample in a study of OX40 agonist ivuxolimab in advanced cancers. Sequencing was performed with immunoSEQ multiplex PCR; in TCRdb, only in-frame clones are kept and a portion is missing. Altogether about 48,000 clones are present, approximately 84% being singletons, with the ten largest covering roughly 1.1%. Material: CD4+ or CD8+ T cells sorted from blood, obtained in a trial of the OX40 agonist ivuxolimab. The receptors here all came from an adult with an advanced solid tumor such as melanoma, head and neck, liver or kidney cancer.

The DNA of the CDR3 is TGTGCCAGCAGCCAAAACAGGGGGTTTAATGAAAAACTGTTTTTT. Translated: CASSQNRGFNEKLFF. The chain has TRBV6-1 and TRBJ1-4; 8 bases fit TRBD1. Trimming cost V 6 bases and J 4 bases; bases outside gene matches: 7. The germline V gene encodes CDR1 MNHNS and CDR2 SASEGT. This CDR3 comprises 15 residues.

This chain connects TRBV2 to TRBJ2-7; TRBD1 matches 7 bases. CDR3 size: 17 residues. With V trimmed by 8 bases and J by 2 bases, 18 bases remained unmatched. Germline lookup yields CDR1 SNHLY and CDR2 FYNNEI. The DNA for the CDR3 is TGTGCCAGCGGGAGTGGCCCAGGGACAGCGACAGCCTACGAGCAGTACTTC. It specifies CASGSGPGTATAYEQYF.

In nucleotides, the CDR3 is TGTGCCAGCAGCGGTTATGACGGGACTAGCGGGGACCCCTCCTACAATGAGCAGTTCTTC. This gives the protein CASSGYDGTSGDPSYNEQFF. This chain connects TRBV9 to TRBJ2-1; 13 positions agree with TRBD2. J lost 0 bases, V lost 3 bases, and 12 bases had no gene match. Germline loops: CDR1 SGDLS, CDR2 YYNGEE. CDR3 length: 20 amino acids.

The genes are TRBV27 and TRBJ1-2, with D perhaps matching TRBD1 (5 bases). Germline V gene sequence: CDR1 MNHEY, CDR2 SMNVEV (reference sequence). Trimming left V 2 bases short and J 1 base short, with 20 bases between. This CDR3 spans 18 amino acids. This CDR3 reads CASSLLGLGRGFNYGYTF. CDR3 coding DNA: TGTGCCAGCAGTTTACTGGGTCTGGGAAGGGGTTTTAACTATGGCTACACCTTC.

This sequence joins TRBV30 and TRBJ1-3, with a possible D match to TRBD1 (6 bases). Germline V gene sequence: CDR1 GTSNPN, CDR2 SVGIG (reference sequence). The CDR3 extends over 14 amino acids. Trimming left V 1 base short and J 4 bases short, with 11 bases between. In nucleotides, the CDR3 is TGTGCCTGGAGTGCGGGGGCAAGGGGAAACACCATATATTTT. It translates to CAWSAGARGNTIYF.

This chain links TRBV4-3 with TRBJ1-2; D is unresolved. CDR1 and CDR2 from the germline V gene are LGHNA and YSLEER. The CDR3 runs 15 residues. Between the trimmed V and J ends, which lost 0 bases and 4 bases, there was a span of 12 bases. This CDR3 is CASSQDQGHTYGYTF. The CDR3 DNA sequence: TGCGCCAGCAGCCAAGATCAAGGGCATACCTATGGCTACACCTTC.

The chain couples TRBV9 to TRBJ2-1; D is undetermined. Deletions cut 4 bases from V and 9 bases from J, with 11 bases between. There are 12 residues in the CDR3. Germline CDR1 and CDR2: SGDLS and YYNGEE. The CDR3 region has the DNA TGTGCCAGCAGCAAATGGGGTTTTGAGCAGTTCTTC. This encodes CASSKWGFEQFF. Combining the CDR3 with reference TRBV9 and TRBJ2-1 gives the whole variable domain DSGVTQTPKHLITATGQRVTLRCSPRSGDLSVYWYQQSLDQGLQFLIQYYNGEERAKGNILERFSAQQFPDLHSELNLSSLELGDSALYFCASSKWGFEQFFGPGTRLTVL.

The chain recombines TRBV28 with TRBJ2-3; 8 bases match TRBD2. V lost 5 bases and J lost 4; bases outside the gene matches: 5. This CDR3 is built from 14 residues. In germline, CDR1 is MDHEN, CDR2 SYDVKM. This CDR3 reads CASSPGGVSDTQYF. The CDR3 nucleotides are TGTGCCAGCAGTCCCGGGGGGGTGTCAGATACGCAGTATTTT.

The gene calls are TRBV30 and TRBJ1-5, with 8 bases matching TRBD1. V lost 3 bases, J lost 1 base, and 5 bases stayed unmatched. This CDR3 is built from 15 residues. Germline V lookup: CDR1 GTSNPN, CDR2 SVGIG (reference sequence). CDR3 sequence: CAWSRTGTSNQPQHF. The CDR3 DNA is TGTGCCTGGAGCCGGACAGGGACGAGCAATCAGCCCCAGCATTTT.

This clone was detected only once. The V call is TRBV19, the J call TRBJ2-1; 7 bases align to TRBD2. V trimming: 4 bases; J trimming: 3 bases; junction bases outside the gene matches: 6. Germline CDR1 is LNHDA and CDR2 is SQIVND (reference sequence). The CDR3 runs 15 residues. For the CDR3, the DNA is TGTGCCAGTAGTACGGGCGGGAGTCACTACAATGAGCAGTTCTTC. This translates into CASSTGGSHYNEQFF. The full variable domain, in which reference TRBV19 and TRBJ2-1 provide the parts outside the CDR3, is DGGITQSPKYLFRKEGQNVTLSCEQNLNHDAMYWYRQDPGQGLRLIYYSQIVNDFQKGDIAEGYSVSREKKESFPLTVTSAQKNPTAFYLCASSTGGSHYNEQFFGPGTRLTVL.

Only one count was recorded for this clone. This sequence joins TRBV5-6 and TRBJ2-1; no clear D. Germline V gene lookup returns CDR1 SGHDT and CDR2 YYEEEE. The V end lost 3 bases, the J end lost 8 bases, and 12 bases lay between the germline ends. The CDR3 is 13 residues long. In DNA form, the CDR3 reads TGTGCCAGCAGCTGGGCCCTCAACGATGAGCAGTTCTTC. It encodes CASSWALNDEQFF.

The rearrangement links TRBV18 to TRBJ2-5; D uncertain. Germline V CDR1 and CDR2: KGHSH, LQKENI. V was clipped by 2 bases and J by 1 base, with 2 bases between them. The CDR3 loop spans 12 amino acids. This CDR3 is CASSPAQETQYF. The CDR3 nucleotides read TGTGCCAGCTCACCAGCCCAAGAGACCCAGTACTTC.

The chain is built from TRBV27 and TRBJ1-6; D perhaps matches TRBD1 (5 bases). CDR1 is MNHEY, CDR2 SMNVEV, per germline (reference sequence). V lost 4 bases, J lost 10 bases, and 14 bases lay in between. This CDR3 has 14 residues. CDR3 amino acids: CASSSGTPRSPLHF. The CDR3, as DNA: TGTGCCAGCAGTTCCGGGACCCCCCGCTCACCCCTCCACTTT.

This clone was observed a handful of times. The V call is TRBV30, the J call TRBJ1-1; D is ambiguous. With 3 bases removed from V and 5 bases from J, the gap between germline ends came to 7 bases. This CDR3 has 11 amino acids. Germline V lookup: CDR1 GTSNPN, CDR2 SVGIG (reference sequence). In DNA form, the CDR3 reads TGTGCCTGGAGCGGGGATACTGAAGCTTTCTTT. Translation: CAWSGDTEAFF.

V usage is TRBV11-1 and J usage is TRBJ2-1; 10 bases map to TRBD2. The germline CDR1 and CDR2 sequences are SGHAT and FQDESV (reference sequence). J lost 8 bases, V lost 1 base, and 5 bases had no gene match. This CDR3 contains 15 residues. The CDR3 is CASSLGAGGHDEQFF. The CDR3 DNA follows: TGTGCCAGCAGCTTAGGAGCGGGGGGGCATGATGAGCAGTTCTTC.

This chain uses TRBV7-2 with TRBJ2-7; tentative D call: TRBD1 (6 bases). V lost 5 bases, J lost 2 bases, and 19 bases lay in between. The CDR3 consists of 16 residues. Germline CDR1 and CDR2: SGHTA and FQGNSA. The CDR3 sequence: CASSPGVLGVAYEQYF. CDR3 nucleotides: TGTGCCAGCAGCCCAGGGGTCCTGGGGGTAGCCTACGAGCAGTACTTC. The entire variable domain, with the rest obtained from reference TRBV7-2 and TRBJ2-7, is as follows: GAGVSQSPSNKVTEKGKDVELRCDPISGHTALYWYRQSLGQGLEFLIYFQGNSAPDKSGLPSDRFSAERTGGSVSTLTIQRTQQEDSAVYLCASSPGVLGVAYEQYFGPGTRLTVT.

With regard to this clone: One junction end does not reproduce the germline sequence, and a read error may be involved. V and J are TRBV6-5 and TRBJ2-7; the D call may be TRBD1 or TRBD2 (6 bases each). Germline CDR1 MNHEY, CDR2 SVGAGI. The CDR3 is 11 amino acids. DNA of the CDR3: TGTGCCAGCAGTCCCGAGGGGGGCTGGGACTTC. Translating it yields CASSPEGGWDF.

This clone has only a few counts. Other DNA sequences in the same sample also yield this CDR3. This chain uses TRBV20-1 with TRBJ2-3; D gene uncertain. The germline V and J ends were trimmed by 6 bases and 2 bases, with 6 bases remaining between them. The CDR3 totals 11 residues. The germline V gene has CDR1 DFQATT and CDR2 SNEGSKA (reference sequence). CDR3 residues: CSALLTDTQYF. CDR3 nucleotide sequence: TGCAGTGCCCTCCTCACAGATACGCAGTATTTT.

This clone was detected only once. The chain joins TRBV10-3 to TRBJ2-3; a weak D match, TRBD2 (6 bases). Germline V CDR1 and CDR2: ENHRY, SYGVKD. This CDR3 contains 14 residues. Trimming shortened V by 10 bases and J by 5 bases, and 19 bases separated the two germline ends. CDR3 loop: CATGGGGEGDTQYF. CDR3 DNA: TGTGCCACCGGGGGAGGAGGGGAAGGAGATACGCAGTATTTT.

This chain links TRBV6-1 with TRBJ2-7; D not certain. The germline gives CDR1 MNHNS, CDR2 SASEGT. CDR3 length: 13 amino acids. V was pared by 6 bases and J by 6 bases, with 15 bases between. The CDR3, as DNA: TGTGCCAGCAGGGCGCCTCAAGTGAGCGAGCAGTACTTC. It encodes CASRAPQVSEQYF.

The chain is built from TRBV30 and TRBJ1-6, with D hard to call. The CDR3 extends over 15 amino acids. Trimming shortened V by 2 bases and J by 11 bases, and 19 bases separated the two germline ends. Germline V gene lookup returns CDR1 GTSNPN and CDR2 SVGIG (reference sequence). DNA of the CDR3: TGTGCCTGGAGTCCCAACCCCGACGCTCTAACACCCCTCCACTTT. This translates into CAWSPNPDALTPLHF.

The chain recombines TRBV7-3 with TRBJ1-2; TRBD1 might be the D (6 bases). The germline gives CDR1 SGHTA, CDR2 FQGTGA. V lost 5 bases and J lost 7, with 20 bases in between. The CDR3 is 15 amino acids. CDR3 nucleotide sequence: TGTGCCAGCAGCGCAGCTAGTGGGGGGCGAGGTGGCTACACCTTC. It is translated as CASSAASGGRGGYTF.